This T cell receptor beta chain derives from a study of shared clonotypes between healthy human individuals. Findings and limits, study-wide: Generally, naive subsets (rather than memory subsets) showed larger estimated richness.

Worth noting for this clone: No antigen is known for it. One junction end does not reproduce the germline sequence, and a read error may be involved.

The assay was immunoSEQ multiplex PCR, and TCRdb's table has in-frame clones only and misses some. The profile shows roughly 770,000 clones, 95% to 97% of them singletons. Germline CDR1 is SSHAT and CDR2 is FNYEAQ (reference sequence). This CDR3 comprises 16 residues. In the naive CD8 group, cells lacked CD45RO and were positively selected for CCR7, so terminally differentiated effector memory CD45RA+ cells were left out. Recent acute infections and vaccinations were absent in the healthy HIV-negative adult donors. The clonotype comes from a man aged 25-40 years in good health. The genes are TRBV7-7 and TRBJ2-1; TRBD1 aligns across 7 bases. The material sequenced was naive CD8+ T cells sorted from blood. The CDR3 region is CASRPRQGSYYNEQFF. The DNA of the CDR3 is TGTGCTAGCAGACCTCGACAGGGTAGCTACTACAATGAGCAGTTCTTC.